This TCR beta chain was obtained from a study of PD-L1 blockade in urothelial cancer. Study information: Samples of blood were analyzed 3 weeks (second dose) and 6 weeks after treatment start.

The CDR3 has 15 amino acids. Per germline, CDR1 LNHDA and CDR2 SQIVND (reference sequence). Trimming removed 4 bases from V and 5 bases from J, with 14 bases in between. The diagnosis in patients was locally advanced or metastatic urothelial carcinoma. TCRdb keeps only in-frame clones here, not all; method: immunoSEQ multiplex PCR. The sample holds about 44,000 clones, 82% seen once. The sequencing used PBMCs, collected around atezolizumab (anti-PD-L1) treatment. The V and J genes are TRBV19 and TRBJ2-2; possible D gene TRBD1, 7 bases. This sequence was found in a man between 65 and 85 years old with urothelial cancer. CDR3 region: CASSTQGGRTGELFF. CDR3 sequence (DNA): TGTGCCAGTAGTACCCAGGGGGGCAGGACCGGGGAGCTGTTTTTT.